This T cell receptor beta chain came from a study of beta chain features in type 1 diabetes. The CDR3 contains 14 residues. Trimming stripped 9 bases from V and 0 bases from J, with 15 bases between. Germline V gene data show CDR1 as MNHEY and CDR2 as SMNVEV (reference sequence). Study outcomes and limitations: When Type 1 diabetes patients were examined, their TCRB CDR3s proved moderately but significantly shorter in all four CD4+ subsets. It was among patients, rather than healthy donors, that naive, central memory and Treg TCRB repertoires appeared more similar. Patients with type 1 diabetes carried fewer insertions and had more deletions at their VDJ junctions.

TCRB transcripts that were expressed got sequenced, as all of the isolated RNA had been reverse transcribed. The assay was immunoSEQ multiplex PCR, and TCRdb's table has in-frame clones only and misses some. The table lists about 270,000 clones, 13% to 15% of them singletons. This clone was recorded once. Its antigen is unidentified. Sequenced: naive CD4+ T cells from blood. The sequence was collected from a man aged 25-45 years with type 1 diabetes. The chain carries TRBV27 and TRBJ2-7; D is possibly TRBD1 (7 bases). CDR3 loop: CASWGDRTSYEQYF. DNA of the CDR3: TGTGCCAGTTGGGGGGACAGAACCTCCTACGAGCAGTACTTC.